This is a list of T cell receptor beta chains from one sample in a study of T cell changes during pregnancy in multiple sclerosis. Only in-frame clones appear in the TCRdb table, and some are missing; sequencing was by immunoSEQ multiplex PCR. The sample contains around 64,000 clones, nearly 95% of which appear only once. The specimen was CD8+ T cells from peripheral blood mononuclear cells, collected in the third trimester of pregnancy. These receptors came from a female donor with multiple sclerosis, enrolled in a pregnancy study. Each CDR3 is given without its conserved first and last residue. A D gene is named only where the DNA matches it firmly.

D | V | CDR3
TRBD1 | TRBV5-1 | ASSLQGAEAF
TRBD2 | TRBV27 | ASNPGGSTDTQY
. | TRBV9 | ASSAGGATNEQF
. | TRBV27 | ASRKGASQPQH
TRBD1 | TRBV28 | ASSLATGDTGELF
. | TRBV16 | ASSPNRRQDF
. | TRBV19 | ASSIGRGNGYT
TRBD1 | TRBV19 | ASSNTDRGLQETQY
TRBD1 | TRBV10-3 | AISETGGDGYT
. | TRBV4-1 | ASSQDLARGDTQY
. | TRBV28 | ASSLGVMNTEAF
. | TRBV15 | ATSRDNGGDEKLF
TRBD1 | TRBV5-6 | ASSDGTGYYEQY
TRBD1 | TRBV19 | ASSMLIGTGTQY
. | TRBV19 | ASSTGNTEAF
. | TRBV5-4 | ASTRSQRVAPYEQY
. | TRBV10-1 | ASSESTRGSEAF
TRBD2 | TRBV2 | ASSEGREGRGETQY
TRBD1 | TRBV7-6 | ASSLGTGEGQPQH
TRBD1 | TRBV27 | ASAVANPGTGVNQPQH
TRBD2 | TRBV30 | AWNLAGSTDTQY
. | TRBV11-3 | ASSLGRETEAF
TRBD1 | TRBV27 | ASSLLQGAYEQY
TRBD2 | TRBV5-1 | ASSLGLAGGGLRTDTQY
. | TRBV9 | ASDGGGIGSGYT
TRBD2 | TRBV6-6 | ASSLLAGANEQY
. | TRBV4-1 | ASSQEGLNYGYT
TRBD2 | TRBV5-1 | ASSFWSGDNEQF
. | TRBV21-1 | ASSKLPHTEAF
. | TRBV5-4 | ASSFRGDSNQPQH
. | TRBV27 | ASSFEGEQY
. | TRBV19 | ASSFPGAYEQY
TRBD2 | TRBV11-3 | ASSLDPSASGRSDYNEQF
. | TRBV7-9 | ASSPRETGKSYNEQF
TRBD1 | TRBV9 | ASSGTGTYQPQH
TRBD2 | TRBV5-1 | ASSLVGGETQY
. | TRBV5-8 | ASSLFWLSGASYREQF
TRBD1 | TRBV27 | ASRHQFRGLYYGYT
. | TRBV7-9 | ASSSTDGTYEQY
TRBD1 | TRBV6-6 | ASSYGDRESHGYT
. | TRBV4-1 | ASGAFEGGDTEAF
TRBD2 | TRBV4-1 | ASSPVGRGNEQY
. | TRBV5-1 | ASSPEVGRPSYEQY
TRBD1 | TRBV4-2 | ASSQDGQGVTTDTQY
. | TRBV10-2 | ASSESMGDRGYT
. | TRBV13 | ASSFPLGRGTEAF
TRBD1 | TRBV29-1 | SVEDRDRGNTIY
TRBD2 | TRBV6-5 | ASSPTSGWGETQY
. | TRBV27 | ATSAIWGLEEQY
TRBD1 | TRBV7-9 | ASSRRDRRYEQY
TRBD1 | TRBV9 | ASSAGGNTEAF
. | TRBV20-1 | SAPRGEKLF
. | TRBV4-3 | ASSPGVTSNYGYT